This entry lists 25 T cell receptor beta chains sequenced from one sample in a study of vaccination and CD4 T cells after COVID-19. Cultured CD4+ T-cell DNA underwent Oncomine TCR Beta short-read sequencing. TCRdb re-analysed the PCR reads in MiXCR, keeping a single row per CDR3 protein. The sample records 8,500 to 9,500 distinct CDR3 sequences, around 29% being singletons. Antigens for these TCRs are unknown. Specified treatment: roughly 10-day PBMC culture with coronavirus spike peptide pools or control peptides (ViraFEST assay). Collection of the unexposed donor's CD4+ T cells took place before the COVID-19 pandemic (2011-2018). Sequencing used CD4+ T cells from blood, cultured in vitro. These receptors all stem from a human donor in good health.

The rearrangement links TRBV20-1 to TRBJ1-6, with 9 bases identical to TRBD1. V shed 6 bases and J 9 bases; nucleotides not matched to a gene: 6. This CDR3 spans 13 amino acids. Germline loops: CDR1 DFQATT, CDR2 SNEGSKA (reference sequence). CDR3: CSAPTGGPSPLHF. CDR3 bases: TGCAGTGCCCCCACAGGGGGCCCTTCACCCCTCCACTTT.

This chain uses TRBV19 with TRBJ1-2, with 9 bases identical to TRBD1. Germline loops: CDR1 LNHDA, CDR2 SQIVND (reference sequence). This CDR3 region has 13 residues. Trimming at V came to 6 bases and at J to 7 bases, leaving 6 bases not matched to a gene. The CDR3 sequence is CASRNGQGIGYTF. DNA of the CDR3: TGTGCCAGTAGAAACGGACAGGGGATTGGCTACACCTTC.

By share, this clonotype ranks as medium-sized. The chain links TRBV10-1 to TRBJ2-4; weak D call: TRBD1 (5 bases). From germline, CDR1 is WNHNN and CDR2 SYGVQD (reference sequence). Deletions cut 3 bases from V and 8 bases from J, with 8 bases between. This CDR3 has 12 amino acids. The CDR3 region is CASSDRADIQYF. The CDR3 nucleotides read TGCGCCAGCAGTGACAGGGCAGACATTCAGTACTTC.

This chain links TRBV29-1 with TRBJ1-1, with D possibly matching TRBD1 (5 bases). Per germline, CDR1 SQVTM and CDR2 ANQGSEA. V was trimmed by 5 bases and J by 5 bases, leaving 9 bases between them. The length of the CDR3 is 11 residues. The CDR3 DNA sequence: TGCAGCGTTACCCAGGGTACTGAAGCTTTCTTT. Translation: CSVTQGTEAFF.

The rearrangement uses TRBV5-4 and TRBJ1-1, with a weak D call TRBD1 (5 bases). The CDR3 has 13 residues. Germline V CDR1 and CDR2: SGHNT, YYREEE (reference sequence). Trimming removed 1 base from V and 3 bases from J, with 7 bases in between. The CDR3 sequence: CASSLRGDTEAFF. CDR3 DNA: TGTGCCAGCAGCTTGAGGGGTGACACTGAAGCTTTCTTT.

CDR3 sequence reads: CAEGELAEETQYF. DNA of the CDR3: TGTGCCGAGGGGGAACTAGCGGAAGAGACCCAGTACTTC. The chain combines TRBV2 with TRBJ2-5; TRBD2 matches at 8 bases. Per germline, CDR1 SNHLY and CDR2 FYNNEI. The CDR3 runs 13 residues. Germline trimming cut 11 bases from V and 3 bases from J; bases unmatched to any gene: 8.

The rearrangement links TRBV10-1 to TRBJ2-7; 8 nucleotides line up with TRBD1. Germline CDR1 is WNHNN and CDR2 is SYGVQD (reference sequence). This CDR3 region has 14 residues. V shed 5 bases and J 7 bases; nucleotides not matched to a gene: 10. The CDR3 reads CASSPGTGRREQYF. In DNA form, the CDR3 reads TGCGCCAGCAGTCCCGGGACAGGCCGTCGGGAGCAGTACTTC.

In this sample, this clonotype turned up a few times. This chain joins TRBV6-1 and TRBJ1-6; 9 positions agree with TRBD1. With 10 bases clipped from V and 7 bases from J, the junction kept 11 bases outside the gene matches. This CDR3 region has 15 residues. Germline CDR1 and CDR2: MNHNS and SASEGT. The CDR3 loop is CATLTGTGLNSPLHF. DNA for the CDR3: TGTGCCACCCTCACCGGGACAGGGTTAAATTCACCCCTCCACTTT.

V is TRBV14 and J is TRBJ1-2; no clear D gene. The CDR3 is 14 residues long. Per germline, CDR1 SGHDN and CDR2 FVKESK. With 0 bases removed from V and 2 bases from J, the gap between germline ends came to 7 bases. CDR3 loop: CASSQDTRNYGYTF. The CDR3 nucleotides read TGTGCCAGCAGCCAAGATACAAGAAACTATGGCTACACCTTC.

The table lists this clonotype with a few counts. V is TRBV20-1 and J is TRBJ2-6; D is undetermined. The ends were cut back, 5 bases at V and 0 bases at J, with 5 bases in the middle. Germline CDR1 reads DFQATT; CDR2 reads SNEGSKA (reference sequence). This CDR3 region has 13 residues. In DNA form, the CDR3 reads TGCAGTGCTGGCTACTCTGGGGCCAACGTCCTGACTTTC. Its translation: CSAGYSGANVLTF.

This rearrangement joins TRBV2 to TRBJ1-1, with 7 bases lining up with TRBD1. The V gene end was trimmed by 4 bases and the J gene end by 4 bases; junction bases not matched to a gene: 9. CDR1 SNHLY and CDR2 FYNNEI come from the germline V gene. The CDR3 is 15 residues long. The CDR3 here is CASSVFSGGSTEAFF. The CDR3 DNA follows: TGTGCCAGCAGTGTTTTTTCAGGGGGTAGCACTGAAGCTTTCTTT.

The sample holds a few counts of this clonotype. The chain uses TRBV20-1 and TRBJ1-1, with D possibly matching TRBD1 (5 bases). V was trimmed by 4 bases and J by 1 base, leaving 13 bases between them. The length of the CDR3 is 14 residues. Germline CDR1 is DFQATT and CDR2 is SNEGSKA (reference sequence). The CDR3 nucleotides read TGCAGTGCTATGGGGACGGCGCGGAACACTGAAGCTTTCTTT. This codes for CSAMGTARNTEAFF.

The rearrangement uses TRBV15 and TRBJ1-2; D may be TRBD1 (5 bases). The CDR3 totals 13 residues. Germline-derived CDR1 and CDR2 are LNHNV and YYDKDF (reference sequence). Trimming shortened V by 5 bases and J by 3 bases, and 10 bases separated the two germline ends. Here the CDR3 DNA reads TGTGCCACCAGCTGGGGCAGGGACTATGGCTACACCTTC. Its protein product is CATSWGRDYGYTF.

This clonotype was seen more than once but under ten times. CDR3 nucleotides: TGCAGTGCCCGTCCGACTAGCGGGGGGCGCACAGATACGCAGTATTTT. This gives the protein CSARPTSGGRTDTQYF. The chain employs TRBV20-1 and TRBJ2-3, with 13 bases lining up with TRBD2. The CDR3 is 16 amino acids. Germline loops: CDR1 DFQATT, CDR2 SNEGSKA (reference sequence). V was pared by 6 bases and J by 1 base, with 7 bases of the junction left unmatched.

The chain is built from TRBV12-3 or TRBV12-4 and TRBJ1-5; 11 nucleotides match TRBD1. The V and J ends lost 6 bases and 6 bases, in that order; junction bases with no gene match: 4. This CDR3 comprises 14 residues. CDR3 region: CASRPGTGGQPQHF. The CDR3, as DNA: TGTGCCAGCAGGCCCGGGACAGGGGGTCAGCCCCAGCATTTT.

Sample share makes this clonotype medium-sized. The chain joins TRBV7-9 to TRBJ1-5; D uncertain. V was shortened by 2 bases and J by 6 bases, with 8 bases between the two germline ends. CDR3 size: 13 residues. CDR1 is SEHNR, CDR2 FQNEAQ, per germline (reference sequence). Here the CDR3 reads CASSLKGFQPQHF. DNA for the CDR3: TGTGCCAGCAGCTTAAAAGGGTTTCAGCCCCAGCATTTT.

This clonotype qualifies as medium-sized. J is TRBJ1-6 and V is TRBV27; D gene ambiguous. V gave up 0 bases and J gave up 11 bases, with 8 bases separating them. The CDR3 contains 13 residues. Germline V gives CDR1 MNHEY, CDR2 SMNVEV (reference sequence). For the CDR3, the DNA is TGTGCCAGCAGTTTATCTTACCCGGCACCCCTCCACTTT. Amino acid sequence: CASSLSYPAPLHF.

This clonotype was seen a few times. CDR3 DNA: TGCAGTGCAAGACCTGACAGGGGTGATTGGGCTTTCTTT. Its translation is CSARPDRGDWAFF. The J gene is TRBJ1-1, the V gene TRBV20-1, with 8 bases identical to TRBD1. Germline CDR1 is DFQATT and CDR2 is SNEGSKA (reference sequence). The CDR3 length is 13 residues. Germline trimming cut 6 bases from V and 11 bases from J; bases unmatched to any gene: 14.

The rearrangement uses TRBV6-4 and TRBJ1-2; 7 bases match TRBD1. CDR3 size: 13 residues. V shed 6 bases and J 8 bases; nucleotides not matched to a gene: 9. Germline V gene data show CDR1 as MRHNA and CDR2 as SNTAGT. CDR3 sequence: CASSPGWDSGYTF. The CDR3, as DNA: TGTGCCAGCAGCCCTGGGTGGGACAGCGGCTACACCTTC.

The V and J genes are TRBV5-5 and TRBJ1-2, with D perhaps TRBD1 (5 bases). Trimming pared 2 bases from V and 2 bases from J, leaving 13 bases between. CDR1 SGHKS and CDR2 YYEKEE come from the germline V gene (reference sequence). This CDR3 has 15 residues. CDR3 residues: CASSLSGASNYGYTF. The DNA of the CDR3 is TGTGCCAGCAGCTTATCCGGGGCCTCCAACTATGGCTACACCTTC.

By sample share, this clonotype is medium-sized. The chain carries TRBV6-1 and TRBJ1-1, with D perhaps matching TRBD1 (5 bases). Between the trimmed V and J ends, which lost 11 bases and 0 bases, there was a span of 13 bases. Germline V lookup: CDR1 MNHNS, CDR2 SASEGT. The CDR3 extends over 13 amino acids. Here the CDR3 reads CASRDPVNTEAFF. The CDR3 coding sequence is TGTGCCTCCAGGGATCCTGTGAACACTGAAGCTTTCTTT.

The genes are TRBV27 and TRBJ2-7, with TRBD2 as a possible D gene (6 bases). V was trimmed by 6 bases and J by 6 bases, leaving 15 bases between them. From germline, CDR1 is MNHEY and CDR2 SMNVEV (reference sequence). The CDR3 is made up of 13 amino acids. The CDR3 loop reads CASRWDSRSEQYF. The CDR3 DNA reads TGTGCCAGCAGATGGGACTCCCGAAGCGAGCAGTACTTC.

This clonotype was observed a few times. The V and J genes are TRBV6-4 and TRBJ2-3, with TRBD2 identical over 10 bases. Trimming cost V 3 bases and J 1 base; bases outside gene matches: 7. This CDR3 is built from 17 residues. CDR1 is MRHNA and CDR2 is SNTAGT in the germline V gene. The CDR3 reads CASSELAGGPGTDTQYF. The CDR3 coding sequence is TGTGCCAGCAGTGAGTTAGCGGGGGGCCCGGGCACAGATACGCAGTATTTT.

This clonotype was seen a handful of times. The rearrangement links TRBV20-1 to TRBJ2-7; a weak D match, TRBD2 (7 bases). The CDR3 is 12 amino acids. CDR1 DFQATT and CDR2 SNEGSKA come from the germline V gene (reference sequence). Trimming removed 3 bases at V and 11 bases at J, with 17 bases between. CDR3 DNA: TGCAGTGCTAGTCCCAGCGGGGACATTAAGTACTTC. It codes for CSASPSGDIKYF.

This chain uses TRBV7-3 with TRBJ2-1; 11 bases fit TRBD2. This CDR3 spans 16 amino acids. V was pared by 5 bases and J by 4 bases, with 7 bases of the junction left unmatched. Germline V gene data show CDR1 as SGHTA and CDR2 as FQGTGA. The CDR3 bases are TGTGCCAGCAGCCTATACCCTAGCGGGGGGTACAATGAGCAGTTCTTC. The encoded protein is CASSLYPSGGYNEQFF. Complete variable domain (other parts from reference TRBV7-3 and TRBJ2-1): GAGVSQTPSNKVTEKGKYVELRCDPISGHTALYWYRQSLGQGPEFLIYFQGTGAADDSGLPNDRFFAVRPEGSVSTLKIQRTERGDSAVYLCASSLYPSGGYNEQFFGPGTRLTVL.